The subject of this entry is one T cell receptor beta chain. This clonotype was seen only a few times. Its antigen is currently not known. No clone much larger than this one lies a single base away; base qualities are absent. This sample stems from a study of T-cell memory formation after mild COVID-19 listed by TCRdb under 2021. General notes on the study: TCR sequence clusters from the two donors were largely donor specific. Longitudinal TCRalpha and TCRbeta repertoire sequencing tracked T-cell clones expanding and contracting after mild COVID-19 in two donors. Two young, previously healthy adult volunteers made up the cohort, one male and one female.

Ficoll-Paque density gradient centrifugation was the method used to isolate PBMCs. The reads were generated on an Illumina NovaSeq 6000. cDNA libraries for TCRalpha and TCRbeta were prepared by 5'RACE using constant-segment primers, with sample barcodes and unique molecular identifiers added. Trizol reagent was used to extract RNA from every sample. Amplification of the libraries took two PCR steps, and the second step added a second sample barcode plus Illumina TruSeq adapters. Libraries were sequenced on an Illumina NovaSeq with 2 x 150 bp paired-end reads. Per the source publication's procedure: Reads were demultiplexed and collapsed into UMI-guided consensus sequences with migec v1.2.7. Using mixcr v2.1.11, UMI consensuses were aligned to TRA and TRB V and J templates and then assembled into clonotypes. Clonotypes were classified as expanded or contracted when called significant by both edgeR and NoisET, with noise models trained on biological replicates. For edgeR calls, a false discovery rate-adjusted p below 0.01 and a log2 fold-change threshold of 1 were applied. PCA with hierarchical clustering of max-normalized trajectories of the 1000 most abundant clonotypes was used as exploratory dynamics analysis. Separately sequenced CD4+ and CD8+ repertoires were used to assign a CD4 or CD8 phenotype to each responding clone. The public reads were quality trimmed at Q25 with fastp and then assembled into clones with MiXCR by TCRdb, keeping productive beta chains. CDR3 protein duplicates are merged, each entry listing the most common genes and DNA. TCRdb's processing, not the study's, gives the V and J calls here. Present in this sample are about 200,000 distinct CDR3 sequences, just over 9.5% of which were seen just once. Around 3.3% of the sample goes to the ten largest clones.

The investigation overall reported the following: From day 15 to 85, contracting clones showed balanced CD4/CD8 phenotypes, whereas a second wave of clones that expanded from day 15 to 37 leaned towards CD4+. Some responding clones were detected in pre-infection memory, which suggested that pre-existing cross-reactive memory T cells had joined the SARS-CoV-2 response. The study included only a couple of mild cases, and larger cohorts that include severe cases with pre-infection samples were judged to be necessary. The second-wave clones that peaked on day 37 were not confirmed to be SARS-CoV-2 specific. Contracting CD4+ clones appeared mostly in the CM and EM memory subsets, whereas CD8+ clones were enriched in EMRA.

The CDR3 goes from the cysteine to the phenylalanine over 14 residues. Only the CDR3 part of the read is kept: 42 bases, read in frame from the first base. In the germline V gene, CDR1 corresponds to SGDLS and CDR2 to YYNGEE. Deletion took 1 base off V and 2 bases off J, with a span of 6 bases between the germline ends. Sequencing input: PBMCs or a T cell subset sorted from them (not recorded which). The rearranged chain carries TRBV9 and TRBJ2-2; confidence is insufficient to name the D gene. The TCR originated in a man in his late teens or twenties who had mild COVID-19 (a few samples of this study predate the infection). The sample titles of this study are shuffled in the database, so cell type and time point are left out; the donor was told from shared clones. The CDR3 corresponds to CASSVFSNTGELFF. The DNA reads TGTGCCAGCAGCGTATTTTCAAACACCGGGGAGCTGTTTTTT.